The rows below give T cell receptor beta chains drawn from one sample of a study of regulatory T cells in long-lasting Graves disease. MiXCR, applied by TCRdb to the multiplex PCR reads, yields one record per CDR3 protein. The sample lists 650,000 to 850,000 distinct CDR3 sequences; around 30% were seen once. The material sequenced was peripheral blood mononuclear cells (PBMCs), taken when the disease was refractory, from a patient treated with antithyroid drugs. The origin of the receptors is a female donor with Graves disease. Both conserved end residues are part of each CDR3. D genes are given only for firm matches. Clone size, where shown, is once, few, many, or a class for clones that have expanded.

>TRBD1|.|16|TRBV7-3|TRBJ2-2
TGTGCCAGCAGCTTATCACCGGGACAGCAGCGTGGGGAGCTGTTTTTT
CASSLSPGQQRGELFF
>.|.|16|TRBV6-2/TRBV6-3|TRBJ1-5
TGTGCCAGCAGTCCCCTCGGGGGAGCAGGCAATCAGCCCCAGCATTTT
CASSPLGGAGNQPQHF
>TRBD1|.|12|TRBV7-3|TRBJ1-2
TGTGCCAGCAGCCTGGAAAGAACAGGGGGCACCTTC
CASSLERTGGTF
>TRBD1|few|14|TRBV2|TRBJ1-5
TGTGCCAGCAGAGACAGGGATCTCAATCAGCCCCAGCATTTT
CASRDRDLNQPQHF
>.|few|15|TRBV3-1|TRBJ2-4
TGTGCCAGCAGCCAAGCGGGCGCTGGCAGGGACATTCAGTACTTC
CASSQAGAGRDIQYF
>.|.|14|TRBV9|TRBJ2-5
TGTGCCAGCAGCGCCCGACAGAAACAAGAGACCCAGTACTTC
CASSARQKQETQYF
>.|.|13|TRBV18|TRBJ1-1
TGTGCCAGCTCTATGACAGGACCTACTGAAGCTTTCTTT
CASSMTGPTEAFF
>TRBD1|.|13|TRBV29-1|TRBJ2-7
TGCAGCGTTGAGGGGCTCGACAGGACAGGGCAGTACTTC
CSVEGLDRTGQYF
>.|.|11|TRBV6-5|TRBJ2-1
TGTGCCAGCAGTTACAGCGGTGAGCAGTTCTTC
CASSYSGEQFF
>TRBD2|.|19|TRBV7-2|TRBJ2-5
TGTGCCAGCAGCTTACGGGGTTTTAGCGGGAGGCTTCGGGAGGAGACCCAGTACTTC
CASSLRGFSGRLREETQYF
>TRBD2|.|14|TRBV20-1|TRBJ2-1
TGCAGTGCTAACGGAGCGGGAGGGGGTAATGAGCAGTTCTTC
CSANGAGGGNEQFF
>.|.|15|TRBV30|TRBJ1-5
TGTGCCTGCTCACGGGGAACCCATAGCAATCAGCCCCAGCATTTT
CACSRGTHSNQPQHF
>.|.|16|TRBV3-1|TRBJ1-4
TGTGCCAGCAGCCAAGAGAGGCAGACAACTAATGAAAAACTGTTTTTT
CASSQERQTTNEKLFF
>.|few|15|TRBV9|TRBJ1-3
TGTGCCAGCAGCGTTAACCAGGGTTATGGAAACACCATATATTTT
CASSVNQGYGNTIYF
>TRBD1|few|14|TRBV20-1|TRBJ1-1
TGCAGTGCTAGTTCGCCAGGGGGCGCGAATGAAGCTTTCTTT
CSASSPGGANEAFF
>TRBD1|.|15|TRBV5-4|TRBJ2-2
TGTGCCAGCAGCTGGACAGGGCTTAACACCGGGGAGCTGTTTTTT
CASSWTGLNTGELFF
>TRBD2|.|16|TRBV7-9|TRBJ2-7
TGTGCCAGCAGCTTAGCCCCCTCTTTAGCGGGAGTAAAGCAGTACTTC
CASSLAPSLAGVKQYF
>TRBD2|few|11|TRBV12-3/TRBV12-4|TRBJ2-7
TGTGCCAGCGGGAGGGCCTACGAGCAGTACTTC
CASGRAYEQYF
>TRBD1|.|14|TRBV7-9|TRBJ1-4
TGTGCCAGCAGCCCGAGGGGGCAGAGTGAAAAACTGTTTTTT
CASSPRGQSEKLFF
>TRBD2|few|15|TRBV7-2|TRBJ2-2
TGTGCCAGCAGCTTATCAGCGGGAGATACCGGGGAGCTGTTTTTT
CASSLSAGDTGELFF
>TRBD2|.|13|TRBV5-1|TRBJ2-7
TGTGCCAGCAGCCCGGGACTAGCGGGAGCTCTGTACTTC
CASSPGLAGALYF
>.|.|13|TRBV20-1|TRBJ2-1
TGCAGTGCTAGAGAGGACACTTACAATGAGCAGTTCTTC
CSAREDTYNEQFF
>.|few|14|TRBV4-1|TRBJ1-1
TGCGCCAGCAGCCAAAAAACAGGGAACACTGAAGCTTTCTTT
CASSQKTGNTEAFF
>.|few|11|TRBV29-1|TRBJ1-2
TGCAGCGTTGAGAGGCCCGGTGGCTACACCTTC
CSVERPGGYTF
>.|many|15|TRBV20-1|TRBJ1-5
TGCAGTGCTAGATTACAGGGAGTTAGCAATCAGCCCCAGCATTTT
CSARLQGVSNQPQHF
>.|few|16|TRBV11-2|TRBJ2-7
TGTGCCAGCAGCTTAGGTTTTGACCAGGGCGCCTACGAGCAGTACTTC
CASSLGFDQGAYEQYF
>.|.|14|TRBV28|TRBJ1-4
TGTGCCAGCTCTACTTCCGGCTTTTGGGAAAAACTGTTTTTT
CASSTSGFWEKLFF
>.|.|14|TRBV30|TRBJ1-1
TGTGCCTGGAGTACGCAGGGAGGGGGCACTGAAGCTTTCTTT
CAWSTQGGGTEAFF
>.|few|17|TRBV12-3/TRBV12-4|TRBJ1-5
TGTGCCAGCAGTTCAAACAGGCTTACCGGGGGCAATCAGCCCCAGCATTTT
CASSSNRLTGGNQPQHF
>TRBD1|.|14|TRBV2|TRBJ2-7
TGTGCCAGCAGGGGACAGGGGGCCGGCGGCGAGCAGTACTTC
CASRGQGAGGEQYF
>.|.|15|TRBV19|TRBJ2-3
TGTGCCAGTACCCCCGGCGAGGCGGGAACAGATACGCAGTATTTT
CASTPGEAGTDTQYF
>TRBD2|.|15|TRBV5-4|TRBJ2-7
TGTGCCAGCAGCTCAGCGGGAGGGGGTACCTACGAGCAGTACTTC
CASSSAGGGTYEQYF
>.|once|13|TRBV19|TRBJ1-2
TGTGCCAGTAGTATAGATCGTCGATATGGCTACACCTTC
CASSIDRRYGYTF
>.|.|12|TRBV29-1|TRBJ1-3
TGCAGCGTTCCGGGGCTTGGAAACACCATATATTTT
CSVPGLGNTIYF
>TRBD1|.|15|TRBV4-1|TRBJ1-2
TGCGCCAGCAGCCAAGTTGGGACAGGGAACTATGGCTACACCTTC
CASSQVGTGNYGYTF
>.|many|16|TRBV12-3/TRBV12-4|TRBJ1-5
TGTGCCAGCAGCGGATACAGGGAGTATGGCAATCAGCCCCAGCATTTT
CASSGYREYGNQPQHF
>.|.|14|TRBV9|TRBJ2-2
TGTGCCAGCACCTCATGGGCTGACACCGGGGAGCTGTTTTTT
CASTSWADTGELFF
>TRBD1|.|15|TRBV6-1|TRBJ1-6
TGTGCCAGCAGTTCACCGGGACAGGGTGATTCACCCCTCCACTTT
CASSSPGQGDSPLHF
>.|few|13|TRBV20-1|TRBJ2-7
TGCAGTGCTTTAGGCGCAGGGAGCTACGAGCAGTACTTC
CSALGAGSYEQYF
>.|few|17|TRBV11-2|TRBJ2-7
TGTGCCAGCAGCCGCTCCGGGACCAGAGGGACGCACTACGAGCAGTACTTC
CASSRSGTRGTHYEQYF
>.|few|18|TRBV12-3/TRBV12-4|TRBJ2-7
TGTGCCAGCAGTGACCAGTTACTAATTACAGGGAGCTCCTACGAGCAGTACTTC
CASSDQLLITGSSYEQYF
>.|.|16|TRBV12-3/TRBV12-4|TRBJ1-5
TGTGCCAGCAGTTTAATGGATGGGACAAGGAATCAGCCCCAGCATTTT
CASSLMDGTRNQPQHF
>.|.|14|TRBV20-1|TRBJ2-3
TGCAGTGCTAGGGTCCCAGCTAGCACAGATACGCAGTATTTT
CSARVPASTDTQYF
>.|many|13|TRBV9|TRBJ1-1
TGTGCCAGCAGCGTAGAGGTGAACACTGAAGCTTTCTTT
CASSVEVNTEAFF
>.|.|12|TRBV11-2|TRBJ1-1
TGTGCCAGCAGCTACTCCGGGACTGGGGCTTTCTTT
CASSYSGTGAFF
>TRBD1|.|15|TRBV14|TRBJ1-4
TGTGCCAGCAGCCAATTAGGACAGGGAGCAGAAAAACTGTTTTTT
CASSQLGQGAEKLFF
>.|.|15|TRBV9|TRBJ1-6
TGTGCCAGCAGCGTAGGCGACCTCTCTAATTCACCCCTCCACTTT
CASSVGDLSNSPLHF
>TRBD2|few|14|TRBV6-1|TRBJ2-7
TGTGCCAGCAGTGAAGGGACTAGCGGGGGGGCCGGGTACTTC
CASSEGTSGGAGYF
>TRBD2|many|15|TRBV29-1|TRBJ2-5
TGCAGCGTTGTTAAACTAGCGGGACACCAAGAGACCCAGTACTTC
CSVVKLAGHQETQYF
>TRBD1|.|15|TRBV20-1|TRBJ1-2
TGCAGTGCTAGAGCCGCAGGGGGGAAAAACTATGGCTACACCTTC
CSARAAGGKNYGYTF
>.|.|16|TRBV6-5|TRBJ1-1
TGTGCCAGCAGTTACGCTGGTGCGGGGGCGAACACTGAAGCTTTCTTT
CASSYAGAGANTEAFF
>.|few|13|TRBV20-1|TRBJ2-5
TGCAGCGCTTCCGGTCGGAGACAAGAGACCCAGTACTTC
CSASGRRQETQYF
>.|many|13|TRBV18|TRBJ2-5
TGTGCCAGCAGCCCGGGACCTCAGGAGACCCAGTACTTC
CASSPGPQETQYF
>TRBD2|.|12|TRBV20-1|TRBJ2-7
TGCAGTGTGACTAGCGGAGCCTACGAGCAGTACTTC
CSVTSGAYEQYF
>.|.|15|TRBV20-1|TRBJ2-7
TGCAGTGCTCTTGGACTGACTTGGGGTGGCCACGAGCAGTACTTC
CSALGLTWGGHEQYF